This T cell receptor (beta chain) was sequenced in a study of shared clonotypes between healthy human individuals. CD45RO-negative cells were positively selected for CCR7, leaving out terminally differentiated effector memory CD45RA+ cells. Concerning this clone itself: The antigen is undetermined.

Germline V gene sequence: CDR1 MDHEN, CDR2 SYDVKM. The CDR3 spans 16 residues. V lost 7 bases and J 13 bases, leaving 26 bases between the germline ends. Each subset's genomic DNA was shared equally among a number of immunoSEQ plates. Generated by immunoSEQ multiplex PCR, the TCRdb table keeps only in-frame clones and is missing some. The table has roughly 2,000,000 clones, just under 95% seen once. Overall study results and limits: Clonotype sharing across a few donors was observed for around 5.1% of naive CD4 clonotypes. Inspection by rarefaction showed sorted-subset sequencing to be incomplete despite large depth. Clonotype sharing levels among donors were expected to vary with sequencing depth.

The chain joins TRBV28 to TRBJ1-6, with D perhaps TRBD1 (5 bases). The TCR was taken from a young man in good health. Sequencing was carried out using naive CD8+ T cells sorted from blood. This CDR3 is CASTPLGGQPLFPLHF. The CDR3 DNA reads TGTGCCAGCACCCCGTTAGGCGGACAACCCCTTTTTCCCCTCCACTTT.